These 18 T cell receptor beta chains share one sample of origin, sequenced in a study of regulatory T cells in long-lasting Graves disease. As to time point: persistent/refractory GD, antithyroid drugs over 5 years with positive TRAb. PBMC-extracted RNA yielded the TCR library. Sequencing libraries for TCR beta were prepared with iRepertoire HTBI primers and Arm-PCR of CDR3 regions. One entry per CDR3 protein results from TCRdb running MiXCR on the multiplex PCR reads. The data contain 400,000 or so distinct CDR3 sequences, around 22% of them singletons. The source was peripheral blood mononuclear cells (PBMCs), collected when the disease was refractory, from a patient treated with antithyroid drugs. These receptors originate from a female donor with Graves disease.

This clonotype was seen many times. V usage is TRBV28 and J usage is TRBJ2-5; tentatively, D is TRBD2 (7 bases). Germline-derived CDR1 and CDR2 are MDHEN and SYDVKM. The CDR3 extends over 14 amino acids. Deletions cut 3 bases from V and 4 bases from J, with 12 bases between. CDR3 DNA: TGTGCCAGCAGTTTCCCTGGGGGGGCAGAGACCCAGTACTTC. Translation gives CASSFPGGAETQYF.

Ten or more counts support this clonotype. V usage is TRBV6-5 and J usage is TRBJ1-1; D gene ambiguous. In germline, CDR1 is MNHEY, CDR2 SVGAGI. The CDR3 length is 13 residues. Trimming shortened V by 2 bases and J by 1 base, and 5 bases separated the two germline ends. This chain's CDR3 is CASSYQTNTEAFF. The CDR3 DNA reads TGTGCCAGCAGTTACCAGACGAACACTGAAGCTTTCTTT.

This clonotype was recorded at least ten times. The gene calls are TRBV11-2 and TRBJ1-2, with TRBD1 as a possible D gene (5 bases). The CDR3 consists of 19 residues. CDR1 is SGHAT, CDR2 FQNNGV, per germline. Trimming left V 0 bases short and J 3 bases short, with 23 bases between. In DNA form, the CDR3 reads TGTGCCAGCAGCTTAGACCCAACGGTACAGGAGTACGGATACTATGGCTACACCTTC. It specifies CASSLDPTVQEYGYYGYTF.

This rearrangement joins TRBV20-1 to TRBJ1-2; 11 bases agree with TRBD1. J lost 3 bases, V lost 5 bases, and 5 bases had no gene match. The CDR3 is 14 amino acids. In germline, CDR1 is DFQATT, CDR2 SNEGSKA (reference sequence). CDR3 sequence: CSARTGGSDYGYTF. DNA for the CDR3: TGCAGTGCTCGGACAGGGGGCTCTGACTATGGCTACACCTTC.

This clonotype was picked up many times. The genes are TRBV28 and TRBJ2-5; 10 positions agree with TRBD2. CDR1 MDHEN and CDR2 SYDVKM come from the germline V gene. J was trimmed by 2 bases and V by 5 bases; bases with no gene match: 8. This CDR3 spans 16 amino acids. In DNA, the CDR3 is TGTGCCAGCAGTCCCCTACTAGCGGGGCTACAAGAGACCCAGTACTTC. Translating gives CASSPLLAGLQETQYF.

Here the CDR3 DNA reads TGTGCCAGTAGTACCCGGGACTCGAGCTCCTACGAGCAGTACTTC. Translating gives CASSTRDSSSYEQYF. The rearrangement links TRBV19 to TRBJ2-7, with D maybe TRBD2 (6 bases). This CDR3 has 15 amino acids. Germline V gene data show CDR1 as LNHDA and CDR2 as SQIVND (reference sequence). V lost 4 bases, J lost 0 bases, and 13 bases lay in between.

This chain links TRBV6-1 with TRBJ2-1; a possible D gene is TRBD1 (6 bases). V lost 7 bases to trimming and J lost 2 bases, with 15 bases between them. Per germline, CDR1 MNHNS and CDR2 SASEGT. The CDR3 contains 15 residues. CDR3 in amino acids: CASNDRDKTYNEQFF. The DNA for the CDR3 is TGTGCCAGCAACGACCGGGACAAAACCTACAATGAGCAGTTCTTC.

The rearrangement joins TRBV6-9 to TRBJ1-1; a possible D gene is TRBD1 (5 bases). Trimming left V 3 bases short and J 0 bases short, with 11 bases between. Germline loops: CDR1 MNHGY, CDR2 SVAAGI. The length of the CDR3 is 15 residues. CDR3 sequence reads: CASSYSAGMNTEAFF. CDR3 nucleotides: TGTGCCAGCAGTTACTCTGCAGGGATGAACACTGAAGCTTTCTTT.

There are many counts of this clonotype. V is TRBV6-1 and J is TRBJ2-5; 13 bases align to TRBD2. This CDR3 comprises 15 residues. V gave up 10 bases and J gave up 3 bases; unmatched junction bases: 8. Germline V gene sequence: CDR1 MNHNS, CDR2 SASEGT. CDR3 in amino acids: CAIELAGGPKETQYF. CDR3 nucleotide sequence: TGTGCCATTGAACTAGCGGGAGGGCCGAAAGAGACCCAGTACTTC.

The chain combines TRBV12-3 or TRBV12-4 with TRBJ2-4; perhaps TRBD1 as D (7 bases). Trimming took 4 bases from V and 0 from J, leaving 13 bases between them. This CDR3 is 16 amino acids long. The CDR3 here is CASSSAGGLAKNIQYF. The CDR3 DNA reads TGTGCCAGCAGTTCGGCAGGGGGGCTAGCCAAAAACATTCAGTACTTC.

This clonotype has a handful of counts. V usage is TRBV20-1 and J usage is TRBJ2-5, with 11 bases identical to TRBD2. The CDR3 contains 14 residues. With V trimmed by 3 bases and J by 2 bases, 2 bases remained unmatched. The germline V gene encodes CDR1 DFQATT and CDR2 SNEGSKA (reference sequence). The CDR3 is CSASRLAGQETQYF. In DNA form, the CDR3 reads TGCAGTGCTAGTCGACTAGCGGGGCAAGAGACCCAGTACTTC.

This clonotype was recorded many times. CDR3 loop: CASSRTSGAGGELFF. The CDR3 bases are TGTGCCAGCAGCCGTACTAGCGGGGCGGGCGGGGAGCTGTTTTTT. The gene calls are TRBV11-2 and TRBJ2-2, with TRBD2 matching 10 bases. CDR1 SGHAT and CDR2 FQNNGV come from the germline V gene. CDR3 length equals 15 residues. V shed 5 bases and J 7 bases; nucleotides not matched to a gene: 7.

The table lists this clonotype with many counts. CDR3 in amino acids: CSVIPTSSYEQYF. In DNA, the CDR3 is TGCAGCGTCATCCCGACTAGCTCCTACGAGCAGTACTTC. V is TRBV29-1 and J is TRBJ2-7, with a possible D match to TRBD2 (6 bases). This CDR3 spans 13 amino acids. V lost 6 bases and J 0 bases, leaving 12 bases between the germline ends. CDR1 is SQVTM and CDR2 is ANQGSEA in the germline V gene.

This chain connects TRBV20-1 to TRBJ2-7; no firm D call. CDR3 length: 13 residues. Looked up from germline, CDR1 is DFQATT and CDR2 is SNEGSKA (reference sequence). The V end was cut by 6 bases, the J end by 9 bases, with 21 bases between. The CDR3 coding sequence is TGCAGTGCCCCCGGTGATCCTTATATACGGCAGTACTTC. It encodes CSAPGDPYIRQYF.

This chain joins TRBV30 and TRBJ1-1; no definite D call. V was cut by 4 bases and J by 4 bases, with 10 bases left in between. The CDR3 length is 12 residues. CDR1 and CDR2 from the germline V gene are GTSNPN and SVGIG (reference sequence). The DNA of the CDR3 is TGTGCCTGGAATCGGGCGACCACTGAAGCTTTCTTT. Residues: CAWNRATTEAFF.

Points on this clonotype: One end of the junction does not line up with germline, which may come from a read error. The V and J genes are TRBV11-2 and TRBJ1-6, with D perhaps TRBD1 (5 bases). The germline V gene has CDR1 SGHAT and CDR2 FQNNGV. The length of the CDR3 is 16 residues. In nucleotides, the CDR3 is TGCGCCAGCAGCCACGGGACCAGCTCCTATAATTCACCCCTCCACTTT. It is translated as CASSHGTSSYNSPLHF.

In this sample, this clonotype turned up many times. The chain employs TRBV27 and TRBJ2-2; D unclear. The germline V gene has CDR1 MNHEY and CDR2 SMNVEV (reference sequence). V gave up 6 bases and J gave up 3 bases, with 5 bases separating them. This CDR3 region has 12 residues. CDR3 sequence (DNA): TGTGCCAGCAGCCTATACACCGGGGAGCTGTTTTTT. Translated: CASSLYTGELFF.

This clonotype occurred a few times. The chain uses TRBV11-2 and TRBJ2-2, with unresolved D. The CDR3 contains 15 residues. Germline V CDR1 and CDR2: SGHAT, FQNNGV. Trimming removed 4 bases from V and 4 bases from J, with 13 bases in between. The chain's CDR3 is CASSSGGVVTGELFF. CDR3 in DNA: TGTGCCAGCAGCTCAGGCGGCGTAGTCACCGGGGAGCTGTTTTTT.